The clone carrying this TCR beta chain has ten or more counts. Its target is unknown. Unique molecular identifiers were incorporated into the prepared TCRbeta library. MiXCR, applied by TCRdb to the PCR reads, yields one record per CDR3 protein. The sample has about 580,000 distinct CDR3 sequences, 23% seen once. The record originates from a study of T-cell reconstitution after alpha-beta-depleted transplantation in children. General study results and limits: TCRbeta diversity was high at day 60 in some patients (a result of surviving recipient T cells and thymic progenitors). At around two months after transplant, the alpha-beta T cells were reportedly derived from several hundred expanded clones that came from non-depleted graft cells.

This CDR3 is 16 amino acids long. V was pared by 2 bases and J by 1 base, with 14 bases between. From germline, CDR1 is SEHNR and CDR2 FQNEAQ (reference sequence). The chain is built from TRBV7-9 and TRBJ1-1; a possible D gene is TRBD1 (6 bases). The receptor comes from a boy under three years old who had a stem cell transplant for acute myeloid leukemia, so the T cells may come from the graft donor. Sample: PBMCs, mostly from graft donor cells, taken 360 days after TCRalphabeta/CD19-depleted stem cell transplant. The CDR3 DNA sequence: TGTGCCAGCAGCTTAATTCTGACGACAGGGAACACTGAAGCTTTCTTT. Translating gives CASSLILTTGNTEAFF.